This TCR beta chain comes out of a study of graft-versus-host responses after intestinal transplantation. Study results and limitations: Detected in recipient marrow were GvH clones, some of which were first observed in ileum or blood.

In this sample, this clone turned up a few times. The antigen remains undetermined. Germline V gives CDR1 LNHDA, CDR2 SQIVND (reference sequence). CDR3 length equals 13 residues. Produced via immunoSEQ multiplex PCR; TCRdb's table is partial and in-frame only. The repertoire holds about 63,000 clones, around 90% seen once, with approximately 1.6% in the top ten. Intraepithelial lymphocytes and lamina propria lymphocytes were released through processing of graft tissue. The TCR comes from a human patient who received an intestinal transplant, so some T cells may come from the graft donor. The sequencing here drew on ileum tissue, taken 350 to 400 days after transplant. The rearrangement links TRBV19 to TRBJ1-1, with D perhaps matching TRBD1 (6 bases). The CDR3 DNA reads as TGTGTTTCACTAGGGGGGTTTAACACTGAAGCTTTCTTT. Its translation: CVSLGGFNTEAFF.